This T cell receptor beta chain was obtained from a study of cytomegalovirus exposure and HLA in healthy donors. Use of 60 Vbeta and 13 Jbeta primers characterized the PCR. The table came from immunoSEQ multiplex PCR; TCRdb's copy has only in-frame clones and leaves some out. The sample has approximately 170,000 clones, 70% to 80% seen once; the top ten hold about 1%. Germline V gene data show CDR1 as SGHRS and CDR2 as YFSETQ. V was pared by 9 bases and J by 6 bases, with 4 bases of the junction left unmatched. The CDR3 totals 13 residues. This receptor was taken from a woman between 40 and 50 years old in good health and CMV-seronegative. The V gene is TRBV5-1, the J gene TRBJ2-1, with TRBD1 matching over 12 bases. The sample was PBMCs. CDR3 DNA: TGCGCCACGGGACAGGGGGCCGTCAATGAGCAGTTCTTC. Its protein product is CATGQGAVNEQFF.